Here is one T cell receptor beta chain with its context. The antigen remains undetermined. The data derive from a study of cytomegalovirus exposure and HLA in healthy donors. General observations from the study: Many donors shared some public TCRs, even though most TCR sequences were rare.

This PCR relied on a set of 60 Vbeta primers and 13 Jbeta primers. Some clones are missing from TCRdb's copy, which holds only in-frame ones; the method was immunoSEQ multiplex PCR. Found here are more than 80,000 clones, 81% of them singletons; the top ten hold about 1.2%. Deletions cut 3 bases from V and 5 bases from J, with 15 bases between. This CDR3 is 14 amino acids long. The germline gives CDR1 SGDLS, CDR2 YYNGEE. This sequence was found in a girl aged 2-10 years in good health and CMV-seropositive. V and J are TRBV9 and TRBJ2-7; weak D call: TRBD1 (5 bases). The sample comprised PBMCs. The CDR3: CASSGWQGPDEQYF. Written as DNA, the CDR3 is TGTGCCAGCAGCGGGTGGCAGGGCCCCGACGAGCAGTACTTC. Full variable domain (missing parts from reference TRBV9 and TRBJ2-7): DSGVTQTPKHLITATGQRVTLRCSPRSGDLSVYWYQQSLDQGLQFLIQYYNGEERAKGNILERFSAQQFPDLHSELNLSSLELGDSALYFCASSGWQGPDEQYFGPGTRLTVT.